The 18 T cell receptor beta chains below all came from one sample that was sequenced in a study of OX40 agonist ivuxolimab in advanced cancers. The repertoire was sequenced with immunoSEQ multiplex PCR; TCRdb's copy has only in-frame clones and lacks some. The sample shows about 75,000 clones, roughly 86% of them seen only once. The material was CD4+ or CD8+ T cells sorted from blood, obtained in a trial of the OX40 agonist ivuxolimab. The receptors were sampled from an adult with an advanced solid tumor such as melanoma, head and neck, liver or kidney cancer.

The chain recombines TRBV28 with TRBJ2-2, with 10 nucleotides matching TRBD2. Germline V gene data show CDR1 as MDHEN and CDR2 as SYDVKM. V shed 4 bases and J 6 bases; nucleotides not matched to a gene: 11. The CDR3 is made up of 17 amino acids. This CDR3 reads CASSSPGLAESAGELFF. The DNA of the CDR3 is TGTGCCAGCAGTTCACCTGGACTAGCGGAAAGCGCCGGGGAGCTGTTTTTT. The full variable domain, in which reference TRBV28 and TRBJ2-2 provide the parts outside the CDR3, is DVKVTQSSRYLVKRTGEKVFLECVQDMDHENMFWYRQDPGLGLRLIYFSYDVKMKEKGDIPEGYSVSREKKERFSLILESASTNQTSMYLCASSSPGLAESAGELFFGEGSRLTVL.

V usage is TRBV7-9 and J usage is TRBJ2-7; 8 bases fit TRBD1. This CDR3 contains 15 residues. Germline V gene data show CDR1 as SEHNR and CDR2 as FQNEAQ (reference sequence). V shed 5 bases, J shed 4 bases, and the junction held 10 bases outside the gene matches. This CDR3 is CASSNTGTGVYEQYF. Here the CDR3 DNA reads TGTGCCAGCAGCAATACCGGGACAGGAGTATACGAGCAGTACTTC.

V and J are TRBV6-1 and TRBJ2-7; D is unresolved. CDR1 and CDR2 (germline): MNHNS, SASEGT. V gave up 6 bases and J gave up 0 bases, with 6 bases separating them. CDR3 length: 12 amino acids. CDR3 loop: CASRRSSYEQYF. The CDR3, as DNA: TGTGCCAGCAGGCGTAGCTCCTACGAGCAGTACTTC.

The chain links TRBV7-6 to TRBJ2-7; TRBD1 or TRBD2 may be the D gene (5 bases each). The V end was cut by 5 bases, the J end by 3 bases, with 14 bases between. Germline loops: CDR1 SGHVS, CDR2 FNYEAQ. The CDR3 loop spans 14 amino acids. CDR3 region: CASSRDGLDYEQYF. In DNA, the CDR3 is TGTGCCAGCAGCCGGGACGGGTTAGACTACGAGCAGTACTTC.

The chain joins TRBV7-9 to TRBJ1-6, with 10 bases fitting TRBD1. The ends lost 2 bases at V and 4 bases at J; junction bases unmatched: 5. CDR3 length: 17 residues. Germline lookup yields CDR1 SEHNR and CDR2 FQNEAQ (reference sequence). As DNA, the CDR3 is TGTGCCAGCAGCTTACCGACAGGGGGCGTTTATAATTCACCCCTCCACTTT. It translates to CASSLPTGGVYNSPLHF.

The rearrangement links TRBV27 to TRBJ1-6; D might be TRBD1 (5 bases). CDR1 is MNHEY, CDR2 SMNVEV, per germline (reference sequence). The ends were cut back, 6 bases at V and 10 bases at J, with 10 bases in the middle. The CDR3 extends over 12 amino acids. Written as DNA, the CDR3 is TGTGCCAGCAGCATAAGGGGCTCACCCCTCCACTTT. This sequence encodes CASSIRGSPLHF.

V and J are TRBV27 and TRBJ1-4, with a weak D call TRBD1 (6 bases). V dropped 2 bases and J dropped 8 bases, with 15 bases sitting between them. The CDR3 sequence is 15 residues long. Germline lookup yields CDR1 MNHEY and CDR2 SMNVEV (reference sequence). CDR3 region: CASSLRQGRKEKLFF. DNA for the CDR3: TGTGCCAGCAGTTTAAGGCAGGGGCGAAAAGAAAAACTGTTTTTT.

The gene calls are TRBV9 and TRBJ1-6; D not resolved. Trimming removed 3 bases at V and 5 bases at J, with 6 bases between. The germline gives CDR1 SGDLS, CDR2 YYNGEE. This CDR3 has 13 amino acids. The CDR3 is CASSAGNNSPLHF. CDR3 coding DNA: TGTGCCAGCAGCGCGGGAAATAATTCACCCCTCCACTTT.

J is TRBJ2-7 and V is TRBV18; D tentatively fits TRBD1 or TRBD2 (5 bases each). Germline loops: CDR1 KGHSH, CDR2 LQKENI. The length of the CDR3 is 15 residues. The V and J ends lost 3 bases and 2 bases respectively, with 14 bases between them. CDR3 nucleotide sequence: TGTGCCAGCTCACCGAAAGGACCGGGACCCTACGAGCAGTACTTC. Its protein product is CASSPKGPGPYEQYF.

This chain connects TRBV27 to TRBJ1-1; possibly TRBD1 for D (6 bases). The V gene lost 3 bases and the J gene lost 11 bases, with 13 bases spanning the gap. This CDR3 comprises 12 residues. In germline, CDR1 is MNHEY, CDR2 SMNVEV (reference sequence). CDR3 coding DNA: TGTGCCAGCAGTTTTCTTGGGGGCGAGGCTTTCTTT. This codes for CASSFLGGEAFF.

The genes are TRBV11-2 and TRBJ1-4; D possibly corresponds to TRBD1 (6 bases). Germline V gives CDR1 SGHAT, CDR2 FQNNGV. CDR3 length: 14 amino acids. The V end was cut by 5 bases, the J end by 7 bases, with 14 bases between. CDR3 sequence (DNA): TGTGCCAGCAGCCTCACAGGGTTCGGTGAAAAACTGTTTTTT. Protein sequence: CASSLTGFGEKLFF.

The V and J genes are TRBV29-1 and TRBJ1-2, with 9 bases lining up with TRBD1. Germline CDR1 reads SQVTM; CDR2 reads ANQGSEA. V lost 2 bases to trimming and J lost 5 bases; unmatched junction nucleotides: 3. The length of the CDR3 is 13 residues. Here the CDR3 DNA reads TGCAGCGTTGAACCTGGACAGGGGTATGGCTACACCTTC. This encodes CSVEPGQGYGYTF.

V and J are TRBV5-1 and TRBJ1-1; the D gene is possibly TRBD1 (6 bases). This CDR3 is built from 15 residues. The germline V and J ends were trimmed by 3 bases and 2 bases, with 14 bases remaining between them. Germline V gene data show CDR1 as SGHRS and CDR2 as YFSETQ. The CDR3 bases are TGCGCCAGCAGCTCGACCGGGACACCCAACACTGAAGCTTTCTTT. Translation: CASSSTGTPNTEAFF.

This rearrangement joins TRBV5-4 to TRBJ2-1, with 13 bases matching TRBD2. CDR3 length equals 16 residues. Germline CDR1 is SGHNT and CDR2 is YYREEE (reference sequence). J lost 13 bases, V lost 3 bases, and 13 bases had no gene match. CDR3 DNA sequence: TGTGCCAGCAGCTACGACCCGGGACTAGCGGGAATAGTACAGTTCTTC. This gives the protein CASSYDPGLAGIVQFF.

This clone showed up just once. CDR3 nucleotides: TGTGCCAGCAGGGAACCGGGACAGGGAGGGTCTGGGGCCAACGTCCTGACTTTC. It yields the protein CASREPGQGGSGANVLTF. The rearrangement links TRBV2 to TRBJ2-6; 9 nucleotides agree with TRBD1. The CDR3 extends over 18 amino acids. Losses at the gene ends were 6 bases for V and 1 base for J; bases not matched to a gene: 10. From germline, CDR1 is SNHLY and CDR2 FYNNEI.

CDR3 sequence: CASSFLDRENQPQHF. In DNA, the CDR3 is TGTGCCAGCAGTTTCTTGGACAGGGAGAATCAGCCCCAGCATTTT. This chain connects TRBV28 to TRBJ1-5; 8 bases agree with TRBD1. Germline CDR1 is MDHEN and CDR2 is SYDVKM. J was trimmed by 4 bases and V by 3 bases; bases with no gene match: 5. The CDR3 spans 15 residues.

The V and J genes are TRBV25-1 and TRBJ2-2; D assignment may be TRBD1 or TRBD2 (5 bases each). Germline loops: CDR1 MGHDK, CDR2 SYGVNS. The CDR3 is 14 amino acids. Trimming removed 1 base from V and 6 bases from J, with 9 bases in between. The CDR3 reads CASSEFLGAGELFF. The CDR3 region has the DNA TGTGCCAGCAGTGAATTTCTGGGGGCCGGGGAGCTGTTTTTT.

The CDR3 sequence: CASSILGQATNEKLFF. CDR3 bases: TGTGCCAGTAGTATACTTGGACAGGCAACTAATGAAAAACTGTTTTTT. This chain uses TRBV19 with TRBJ1-4; 7 nucleotides match TRBD1. V was pared by 2 bases and J by 0 bases, with 3 bases of the junction left unmatched. Germline CDR1 LNHDA, CDR2 SQIVND (reference sequence). This CDR3 region has 16 residues.